Here is one T cell receptor (beta chain) with its context. Clones were read by immunoSEQ multiplex PCR, and TCRdb kept only the in-frame ones, dropping some. This sample carries tens of thousands of clones, roughly nine tenths of them seen once, and the ten largest clones take more than 1.5%. The sample comes from a study of T cell changes during pregnancy in multiple sclerosis. This CDR3 is built from 15 residues. J gave up 5 bases and V 3 bases, and 7 bases lay outside the gene matches. Looked up from germline, CDR1 is SGHKS and CDR2 is YYEKEE (reference sequence). The source of this sequence is a female donor in good health, enrolled as a control in a pregnancy study. This sequence joins TRBV5-5 and TRBJ1-1; 10 nucleotides agree with TRBD1. This specimen was peripheral blood, taken after pregnancy. The CDR3 here is CASSSTGTGATEAFF. In nucleotides, the CDR3 is TGTGCCAGCAGCTCTACCGGGACAGGGGCGACTGAAGCTTTCTTT.